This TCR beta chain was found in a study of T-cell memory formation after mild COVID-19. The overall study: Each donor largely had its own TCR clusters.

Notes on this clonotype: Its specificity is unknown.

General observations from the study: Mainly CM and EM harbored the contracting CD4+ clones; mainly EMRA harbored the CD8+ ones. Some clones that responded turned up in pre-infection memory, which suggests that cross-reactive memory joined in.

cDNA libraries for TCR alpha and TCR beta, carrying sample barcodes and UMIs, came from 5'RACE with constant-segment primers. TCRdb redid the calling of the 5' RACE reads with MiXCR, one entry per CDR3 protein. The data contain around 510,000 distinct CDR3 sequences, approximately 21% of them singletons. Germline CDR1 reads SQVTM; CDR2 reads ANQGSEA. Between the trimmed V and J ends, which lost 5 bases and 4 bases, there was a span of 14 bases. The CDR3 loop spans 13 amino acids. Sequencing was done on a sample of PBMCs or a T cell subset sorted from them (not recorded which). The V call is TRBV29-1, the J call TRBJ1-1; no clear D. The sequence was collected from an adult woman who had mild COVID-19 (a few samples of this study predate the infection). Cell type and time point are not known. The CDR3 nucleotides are TGCAGCGTTTTAGGACGGTTGAGCACTGAAGCTTTCTTT. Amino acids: CSVLGRLSTEAFF.